Listed below are T cell receptor beta chains from one sample, sequenced in a study of cytomegalovirus exposure and HLA in healthy donors. The data were produced by immunoSEQ multiplex PCR, yet TCRdb's version contains in-frame clones alone and is incomplete. The table includes roughly 220,000 clones, about 81% detected once. Material: PBMCs. Receptors originate from a woman in her thirties or forties in good health and CMV-seronegative. Both conserved end residues are part of each CDR3. Each record gives: D gene, clone size, J gene, V gene, CDR3 DNA, CDR3 protein. D genes are given only for firm matches. Clone sizes are given selectively: once, few, many, or a class where the clone is expanded.

>TRBD1|.|TRBJ1-2|TRBV30
TGTGCCTGGAGCGAACAGGGGCAAAGTGGCTACACCTTC
CAWSEQGQSGYTF
>TRBD1|.|TRBJ2-2|TRBV6-1
TGTGCCACCCCACAGGGGCCCACGATGACCGGGGAGCTGTTTTTT
CATPQGPTMTGELFF
>.|.|TRBJ1-1|TRBV6-5
TGTGCCAGCAGAATGGGGGGGTGGAACACTGAAGCTTTCTTT
CASRMGGWNTEAFF
>TRBD1|once|TRBJ2-7|TRBV7-9
TGTGCCAGCAGCAAGTCACAGGGGGTAACCTACGAGCAGTACTTC
CASSKSQGVTYEQYF
>.|.|TRBJ2-3|TRBV7-9
TGTGCCAGCAGCCCCATTCTATACGGTGGCGGGGCAAGTGACGGTACGCAGTATTTT
CASSPILYGGGASDGTQYF
>.|.|TRBJ2-3|TRBV9
TGTGCCAGCAGCGTAGCTGGGGGGAGAGGTTATACTAGCACAGATACGCAGTATTTT
CASSVAGGRGYTSTDTQYF
>.|.|TRBJ2-1|TRBV1
TGCACCAGCAGCCACGTTCCCCCGACTGGGGAGAGCTCCTACAATGAGCAGTTCTTC
CTSSHVPPTGESSYNEQFF
>TRBD1|once|TRBJ2-1|TRBV28
TGTGCCAGCAGTTTAGCTCGACAGGGGGCGAATGAGCAGTTCTTC
CASSLARQGANEQFF
>.|.|TRBJ1-5|TRBV19
TGTGCCAGTAGTATATCAGGGAGCAATCAGCCCCAGCATTTT
CASSISGSNQPQHF
>.|few|TRBJ2-7|TRBV19
TGTGCCAGTAGTATAGGGTTGGCGGCCGAGCAGTACTTC
CASSIGLAAEQYF
>TRBD1|.|TRBJ1-2|TRBV27
TGTGCCAGCAGTTTCGGCAGGGGGTACTATGGCTACACCTTC
CASSFGRGYYGYTF
>TRBD1|.|TRBJ2-7|TRBV7-3
TGTGCCAGCAGCCACGGGGACAGCCTCGGAGAGCAGTACTTC
CASSHGDSLGEQYF
>.|.|TRBJ1-5|TRBV27
TGTGCCAGCAGTCCTCTTAACATAGGGGGTCAGCCCCAGCATTTT
CASSPLNIGGQPQHF
>TRBD1|.|TRBJ1-2|TRBV28
TGTGCCAGCAGAACGGGACAGCTTCTGAACTATGGCTACACCTTC
CASRTGQLLNYGYTF
>.|.|TRBJ2-1|TRBV19
TGTGCCAGTAGTATAACCGTGTATGCGGGAAACTACAATGAGCAGTTCTTC
CASSITVYAGNYNEQFF
>.|.|TRBJ2-5|TRBV19
TGTGCCAGTAGTAACGGGGGTGGGGATACCCAGTACTTC
CASSNGGGDTQYF
>.|.|TRBJ1-2|TRBV5-6
TGTGCCAGCAGCTTAGACCTACAGGGAGAAGGCTATGGCTACACCTTC
CASSLDLQGEGYGYTF
>.|.|TRBJ2-3|TRBV30
TGTGCCTGGAGTTTCCAAGATACGCAGTATTTT
CAWSFQDTQYF
>TRBD2|.|TRBJ2-7|TRBV2
TGTGCCAGCAGTGAATTCAGTGCTAGCGGGGGACTTGACGAGCAGTACTTC
CASSEFSASGGLDEQYF
>.|.|TRBJ2-7|TRBV19
TGTGCCAGTAGCCCAGACTACAGCTCCTACGAGCAGTACTTC
CASSPDYSSYEQYF
>.|few|TRBJ2-7|TRBV7-7
TGTGCCAGCAGCCGAGCGGTAGGCTACGAGCAGTACTTC
CASSRAVGYEQYF
>.|.|TRBJ1-1|TRBV14
TGTGCCAGCAGCCAAGATCTTACAGGGAAGACTGAAGCTTTCTTT
CASSQDLTGKTEAFF
>.|.|TRBJ1-5|TRBV6-1
TGTGCCAGCAGTGAATGGGGGCAAAGTCAGCCCCAGCATTTT
CASSEWGQSQPQHF
>.|.|TRBJ1-3|TRBV30
TGTGCCTGGACCGTGGACAGCCTAAACACCATATATTTT
CAWTVDSLNTIYF
>TRBD2|.|TRBJ2-3|TRBV13
TGTGCCAGCAGCTTATGGGCTAGCGGACAAAAAATTTCTGATACGCAGTATTTT
CASSLWASGQKISDTQYF
>TRBD1|.|TRBJ1-5|TRBV27
TGTGCCAGCGGCCAACCTGGACAGGGGAGGCAGCCCCAGCATTTT
CASGQPGQGRQPQHF
>TRBD2|.|TRBJ2-3|TRBV30
TGTGCCTGGAGTGGACTAGCGGGAGGAACAGATACGCAGTATTTT
CAWSGLAGGTDTQYF
>.|.|TRBJ1-3|TRBV19
TGTGCCAGTAGTATTTTGGGGACTCTGAGCTCTGGAAACACCATATATTTT
CASSILGTLSSGNTIYF
>TRBD1|.|TRBJ1-3|TRBV7-2
TGTGCCAGCAGCTTTACAGGGGTGAGCTCTGGAAACACCATATATTTT
CASSFTGVSSGNTIYF
>.|few|TRBJ1-5|TRBV9
TGTGCCAGCACCCCTGGTCCTTCGGGCAATCAGCCCCAGCATTTT
CASTPGPSGNQPQHF
>TRBD2|.|TRBJ2-3|TRBV7-3
TGTGCCAGCAGCCTCGGAAACGGGGGAGGGCCTACAGATACGCAGTATTTT
CASSLGNGGGPTDTQYF
>.|.|TRBJ2-1|TRBV19
TGTGCCAGTAGTATTGGCAGGGAGGCGTACAATGAGCAGTTCTTC
CASSIGREAYNEQFF
>.|.|TRBJ2-1|TRBV7-9
TGTGCCAGCAGCGAATTTGCACGCGACAGGCAGTTCTTC
CASSEFARDRQFF
>.|.|TRBJ2-3|TRBV10-3
TGTGCCATCAGTGAGGCGGGGCCAGATACGCAGTATTTT
CAISEAGPDTQYF
>TRBD2|.|TRBJ2-2|TRBV4-2
TGTGCCAGCAGCCTAGCGGGGAGCGGGACCGGGGAGCTGTTTTTT
CASSLAGSGTGELFF
>.|.|TRBJ2-1|TRBV5-1
TGCGCCAGCAGCTTGGCCGCGGTTTCCTCGGAGGAGCAGTTCTTC
CASSLAAVSSEEQFF
>.|.|TRBJ2-1|TRBV4-1
TGCGCCAGCAGCCAACTCATGACTGGGGCGAAGCAGTTCTTC
CASSQLMTGAKQFF
>TRBD2|.|TRBJ2-1|TRBV7-6
TGTGCCAGCAGCTTAGTCCCTAGCGGGAGTTCCTCCTACAATGAGCAGTTCTTC
CASSLVPSGSSSYNEQFF
>TRBD1|once|TRBJ2-3|TRBV29-1
TGCAGCGTTGCAGGGGGCAAAGCAGATACGCAGTATTTT
CSVAGGKADTQYF